Below are 23 T cell receptor beta chains sequenced from a single sample in a study of beta chain features in type 1 diabetes. The study reverse transcribed the entire isolated RNA, so it sequenced expressed TCRB transcripts. Here immunoSEQ multiplex PCR was the method, and the copy in TCRdb shows in-frame clones only, minus some. This table holds 15,000 to 20,000 clones, less than 60% found once. The sample was stem cell memory CD4+ T cells from blood. The receptors originated from a woman between 18 and 29 years old in good health.

The V call is TRBV5-1, the J call TRBJ1-1; a weak D match, TRBD1 (5 bases). CDR1 SGHRS and CDR2 YFSETQ come from the germline V gene. The CDR3 has 13 amino acids. Trimming took off 3 bases at V and 3 bases at J, with 9 bases between the two ends. CDR3 loop: CASSWGRDTEAFF. In DNA form, the CDR3 reads TGCGCCAGCAGCTGGGGGAGGGACACTGAAGCTTTCTTT.

The chain has TRBV10-3 and TRBJ2-1; 9 positions agree with TRBD1. The CDR3 has 17 residues. Per germline, CDR1 ENHRY and CDR2 SYGVKD. V trimming: 7 bases; J trimming: 6 bases; junction bases outside the gene matches: 16. The CDR3: CAIKKQGANGEGNEQFF. CDR3 DNA: TGTGCCATCAAGAAACAGGGGGCTAACGGAGAGGGCAATGAGCAGTTCTTC.

This chain uses TRBV7-2 with TRBJ2-6; TRBD1 matches at 7 bases. V lost 2 bases and J lost 1; bases outside the gene matches: 11. CDR1 and CDR2 from the germline V gene are SGHTA and FQGNSA. CDR3 size: 19 residues. This CDR3 is CASSLSRGGLGSGANVLTF. The CDR3 DNA follows: TGTGCCAGCAGCTTATCCCGAGGGGGCTTGGGTTCTGGGGCCAACGTCCTGACTTTC. Drawing the rest from reference TRBV7-2 and TRBJ2-6, the complete variable domain is GAGVSQSPSNKVTEKGKDVELRCDPISGHTALYWYRQSLGQGLEFLIYFQGNSAPDKSGLPSDRFSAERTGGSVSTLTIQRTQQEDSAVYLCASSLSRGGLGSGANVLTFGAGSRLTVL.

This clone was seen only a few times. This chain links TRBV6-5 with TRBJ1-2; perhaps TRBD1 as D (5 bases). CDR3 length: 13 amino acids. V was clipped by 6 bases and J by 0 bases, with 8 bases between them. The germline V gene encodes CDR1 MNHEY and CDR2 SVGAGI. The DNA of the CDR3 is TGTGCCAGCAGAAAGACAGCTAACTATGGCTACACCTTC. This codes for CASRKTANYGYTF.

The chain combines TRBV6-6 with TRBJ2-7; 11 positions agree with TRBD2. This CDR3 has 13 amino acids. Germline CDR1 and CDR2: MNHNY and SVGAGI (reference sequence). Losses at the gene ends were 2 bases for V and 6 bases for J; bases not matched to a gene: 0. The CDR3 DNA reads TGTGCCAGCAGTTACACTAGCGGGAGCGAGCAGTACTTC. Protein: CASSYTSGSEQYF.

This chain connects TRBV6-6 to TRBJ2-5, with unresolved D. V was shortened by 3 bases and J by 5 bases, with 16 bases between the two germline ends. The CDR3 has 15 amino acids. Germline assignment: CDR1 MNHNY and CDR2 SVGAGI (reference sequence). DNA for the CDR3: TGTGCCAGCAGTTATGTAGGCGGTTCTATGGAGACCCAGTACTTC. Translated: CASSYVGGSMETQYF.

The J gene is TRBJ2-5, the V gene TRBV5-4; tentative D call: TRBD1 (6 bases). Looked up from germline, CDR1 is SGHNT and CDR2 is YYREEE (reference sequence). The ends were cut back, 0 bases at V and 4 bases at J, with 10 bases in the middle. This CDR3 region has 14 residues. The CDR3 region is CASSLAGARETQYF. The CDR3 region has the DNA TGTGCCAGCAGCTTGGCAGGGGCCAGAGAGACCCAGTACTTC.

V is TRBV5-1 and J is TRBJ2-2; 9 bases match TRBD1. Trimming took 3 bases from V and 8 from J; bases not matched to a gene: 17. CDR3 length equals 18 residues. Per the germline V gene, CDR1 is SGHRS and CDR2 is YFSETQ. As DNA, the CDR3 is TGCGCCAGCAGCTCACGCGCCGGAGGACAGGGGTCTCAGGGGGAGCTGTTTTTT. Protein sequence: CASSSRAGGQGSQGELFF.

The V gene is TRBV19, the J gene TRBJ1-2; TRBD1 matches 8 bases. Germline CDR1 and CDR2: LNHDA and SQIVND (reference sequence). The CDR3 sequence is 13 residues long. J was trimmed by 3 bases and V by 5 bases; bases with no gene match: 2. The CDR3 DNA follows: TGTGCCAGTAGTGAGACAGGGGACTATGGCTACACCTTC. This sequence encodes CASSETGDYGYTF.

This clone was observed a few times. The J gene is TRBJ2-1, the V gene TRBV30; maybe TRBD1 (5 bases). Trimming shortened V by 2 bases and J by 6 bases, and 11 bases separated the two germline ends. Germline CDR1 reads GTSNPN; CDR2 reads SVGIG (reference sequence). This CDR3 is 13 amino acids long. The CDR3 loop reads CAWSRKGPNEQFF. The CDR3 DNA reads TGTGCCTGGAGTAGGAAGGGGCCCAATGAGCAGTTCTTC.

This clone has more than one count but fewer than ten. J is TRBJ2-1 and V is TRBV25-1; maybe TRBD2 (5 bases). This CDR3 comprises 15 residues. Trimming removed 3 bases at V and 7 bases at J, with 16 bases between. Germline loops: CDR1 MGHDK, CDR2 SYGVNS. CDR3 coding DNA: TGTGCCAGCAGTGATCCCCTAGCCTACAGTAATGAGCAGTTCTTC. It translates to CASSDPLAYSNEQFF.

The gene calls are TRBV30 and TRBJ2-1, with a possible D match to TRBD2 (7 bases). CDR1 and CDR2 from the germline V gene are GTSNPN and SVGIG (reference sequence). V was cut by 1 base and J by 4 bases, with 11 bases left in between. There are 14 residues in the CDR3. The CDR3 DNA follows: TGTGCCTGGAGTGGGGGAGGGGGGTACAATGAGCAGTTCTTC. Translating it yields CAWSGGGGYNEQFF.

The chain couples TRBV10-3 to TRBJ1-2; D remains ambiguous. Looked up from germline, CDR1 is ENHRY and CDR2 is SYGVKD. The CDR3 is 14 amino acids. V was pared by 7 bases and J by 0 bases, with 12 bases between. CDR3 sequence reads: CAITGTAANYGYTF. DNA for the CDR3: TGTGCCATCACGGGAACAGCCGCTAACTATGGCTACACCTTC.

The J gene is TRBJ2-1, the V gene TRBV29-1, with 11 bases matching TRBD2. This CDR3 has 13 residues. The V and J ends lost 4 bases and 6 bases, in that order; junction bases with no gene match: 2. CDR1 and CDR2 (germline): SQVTM, ANQGSEA. Here the CDR3 reads CSVGTSGRNEQFF. CDR3 nucleotides: TGCAGCGTTGGGACTAGCGGGCGCAATGAGCAGTTCTTC.

This chain uses TRBV7-9 with TRBJ2-5, with D possibly being TRBD2 (6 bases). Trimming took 5 bases from V and 4 from J, leaving 14 bases between them. The CDR3 is 14 residues long. Germline CDR1 SEHNR, CDR2 FQNEAQ (reference sequence). CDR3 coding DNA: TGTGCCAGCAGCATAAGAGCGGGCCCAGAGACCCAGTACTTC. Residues: CASSIRAGPETQYF.

The table lists this clone with a count of one. The chain carries TRBV7-9 and TRBJ1-4; 9 nucleotides match TRBD1. With 5 bases clipped from V and 7 bases from J, the junction kept 11 bases outside the gene matches. The CDR3 has 16 amino acids. Germline V lookup: CDR1 SEHNR, CDR2 FQNEAQ (reference sequence). As DNA, the CDR3 is TGTGCCAGCAGCCGAGCTGGGACAGGGCAGGGTGAAAAACTGTTTTTT. Translation: CASSRAGTGQGEKLFF.

The rearrangement joins TRBV5-1 to TRBJ2-2; D is uncertain. Between the trimmed V and J ends, which lost 4 bases and 2 bases, there was a span of 9 bases. CDR1 and CDR2 (germline): SGHRS, YFSETQ. CDR3 size: 14 residues. CDR3 sequence reads: CASSPGSNTGELFF. The CDR3 coding sequence is TGCGCCAGCAGCCCCGGGTCAAACACCGGGGAGCTGTTTTTT.

The chain recombines TRBV6-5 with TRBJ2-7, with 7 bases that match TRBD2. The CDR3 has 15 residues. V trimming: 0 bases; J trimming: 5 bases; junction bases outside the gene matches: 7. Per the germline V gene, CDR1 is MNHEY and CDR2 is SVGAGI. The CDR3 sequence: CASSYSGGRVHEQYF. CDR3 nucleotides: TGTGCCAGCAGTTACTCGGGCGGGAGAGTCCACGAGCAGTACTTC.

The gene calls are TRBV9 and TRBJ1-1, with 8 bases that match TRBD1. CDR3 length equals 13 residues. Trimming at V came to 3 bases and at J to 5 bases, leaving 3 bases not matched to a gene. CDR1 and CDR2 from the germline V gene are SGDLS and YYNGEE. The CDR3 sequence is CASSGDRGTEAFF. Written as DNA, the CDR3 is TGTGCCAGCAGCGGCGACAGGGGAACTGAAGCTTTCTTT.

In this sample, this clone turned up a few times. CDR3 amino acids: CASSLAGESRAFF. CDR3 nucleotides: TGCGCCAGCAGCTTGGCCGGGGAAAGTCGGGCTTTCTTT. The chain links TRBV5-1 to TRBJ1-1; D uncertain. V was trimmed by 0 bases and J by 11 bases, leaving 14 bases between them. The CDR3 length is 13 residues. Germline assignment: CDR1 SGHRS and CDR2 YFSETQ.

This clone has a handful of counts. The CDR3 is CASTPGRQGHNIQYF. In DNA form, the CDR3 reads TGTGCCAGCACCCCAGGGAGACAGGGCCATAACATTCAGTACTTC. The chain links TRBV7-2 to TRBJ2-4, with TRBD1 identical over 7 bases. After removal of 7 bases from V and 7 bases from J, the junction contained 13 bases not matched to a gene. The CDR3 contains 15 residues. CDR1 and CDR2 (germline): SGHTA, FQGNSA.

The chain uses TRBV5-4 and TRBJ1-2; the D is unclear. The CDR3 is 11 amino acids. Germline V gene sequence: CDR1 SGHNT, CDR2 YYREEE (reference sequence). Trimming took 7 bases from V and 7 from J, leaving 11 bases between them. CDR3 amino acids: CASGREGGYTF. CDR3 coding DNA: TGTGCCAGCGGGAGGGAGGGTGGCTACACCTTC.

The sample holds a few counts of this clone. J is TRBJ2-1 and V is TRBV2; TRBD2 is a possible D gene (5 bases). The CDR3 is 12 amino acids. V dropped 6 bases and J dropped 10 bases, with 13 bases sitting between them. The germline V gene encodes CDR1 SNHLY and CDR2 FYNNEI. The chain's CDR3 is CASSPGSGEQFF. CDR3 bases: TGTGCCAGCAGCCCCGGATCGGGGGAGCAGTTCTTC. Using reference TRBV2 and TRBJ2-1 for the parts outside the CDR3, the full variable domain is EPEVTQTPSHQVTQMGQEVILRCVPISNHLYFYWYRQILGQKVEFLVSFYNNEISEKSEIFDDQFSVERPDGSNFTLKIRSTKLEDSAMYFCASSPGSGEQFFGPGTRLTVL.